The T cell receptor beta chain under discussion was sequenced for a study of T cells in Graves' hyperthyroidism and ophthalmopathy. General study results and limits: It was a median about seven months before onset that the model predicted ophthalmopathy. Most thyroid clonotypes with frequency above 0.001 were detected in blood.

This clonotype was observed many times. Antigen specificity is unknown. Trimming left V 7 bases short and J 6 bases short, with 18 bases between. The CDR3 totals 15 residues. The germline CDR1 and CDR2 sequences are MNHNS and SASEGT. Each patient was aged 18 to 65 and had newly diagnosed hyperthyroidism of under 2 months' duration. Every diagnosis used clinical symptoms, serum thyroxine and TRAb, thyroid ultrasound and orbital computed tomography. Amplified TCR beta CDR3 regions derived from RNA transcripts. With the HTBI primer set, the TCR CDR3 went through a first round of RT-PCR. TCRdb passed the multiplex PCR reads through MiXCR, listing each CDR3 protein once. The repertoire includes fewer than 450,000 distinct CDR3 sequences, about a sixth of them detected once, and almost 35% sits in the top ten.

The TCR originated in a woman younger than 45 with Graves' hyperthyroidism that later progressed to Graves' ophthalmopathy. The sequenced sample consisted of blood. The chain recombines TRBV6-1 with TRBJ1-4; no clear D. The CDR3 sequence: CASTSPGRSDEKLFF. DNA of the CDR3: TGTGCCAGCACCAGCCCGGGAAGGAGCGATGAAAAACTGTTTTTT.